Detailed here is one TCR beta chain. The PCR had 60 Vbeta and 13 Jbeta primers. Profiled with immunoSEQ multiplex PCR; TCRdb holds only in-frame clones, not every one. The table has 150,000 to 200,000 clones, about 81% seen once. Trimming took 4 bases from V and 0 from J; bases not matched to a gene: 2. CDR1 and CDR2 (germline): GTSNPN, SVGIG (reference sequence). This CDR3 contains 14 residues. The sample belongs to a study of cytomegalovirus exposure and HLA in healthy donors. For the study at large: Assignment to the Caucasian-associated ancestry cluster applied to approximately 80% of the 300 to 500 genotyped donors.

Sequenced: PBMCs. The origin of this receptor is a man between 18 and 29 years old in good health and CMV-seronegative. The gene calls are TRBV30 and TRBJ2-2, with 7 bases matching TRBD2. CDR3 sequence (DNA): TGTGCCTGGAACCTAGCGGCGAACACCGGGGAGCTGTTTTTT. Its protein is CAWNLAANTGELFF.